This TCR beta chain was sequenced in a study of blood T cell repertoires in COVID-19. Across the whole study: Some COVID-19 samples were acute and others convalescent; all came from the United States, Italy and Spain. T cells, B-cell-depleted T cells, or PBMCs supplied cDNA or gDNA.

As handled by the study authors: Using reference gene primer amplification, nucleated cell counts were estimated. The protocol was immunoSEQ multiplex PCR, while the TCRdb copy is restricted to in-frame clones and leaves out a portion. D and trimming were read from the DNA, whereas the V and J calls and clone size are those reported in that table. The sample lists 200,000 to 300,000 clones, almost 85% occurring once. Losses at the gene ends were 5 bases for V and 4 bases for J; bases not matched to a gene: 10. CDR1 and CDR2 from the germline V gene are SEHNR and FQNEAQ (reference sequence). This CDR3 region has 17 residues.

This rearrangement joins TRBV7-9 to TRBJ1-4; 10 nucleotides line up with TRBD1. Sequenced sample: peripheral blood. The sequence was collected from a woman older than 75 with acute or convalescent COVID-19. The CDR3 nucleotides read TGTGCCAGCAGCCCGGGACAGGGGAAGGGGATTAATGAAAAACTGTTTTTT. This codes for CASSPGQGKGINEKLFF.